This T cell receptor beta chain was identified in a study of molecular identifiers for immune sequencing clone quantification. This clonotype was observed many times. One entry per CDR3 protein results from TCRdb running MiXCR on the PCR reads. The table lists hundreds of thousands of distinct CDR3 sequences, about 25% of them singletons, with about 0.84% in the top ten. In germline, CDR1 is ENHRY, CDR2 SYGVKD. CDR3 length: 14 residues. Between the trimmed V and J ends, which lost 6 bases and 3 bases, there was a span of 15 bases. The V gene is TRBV10-3, the J gene TRBJ2-7; possible D gene TRBD2, 7 bases. The source material was naive CD8+ T cells from blood, with Jurkat cell RNA spiked in. The subset was: FACS-sorted CD8+CD4-CCR7+CD45RA+ naive T cells. This clonotype was sampled from a human donor in good health. Some libraries in this study had Jurkat cell RNA spiked in. CDR3 bases: TGTGCCATCAGGGCCGGGGGGCTCGGCTACGAGCAGTACTTC. This encodes CAIRAGGLGYEQYF.